A selection of T cell receptor beta chains follows, all from one sample in a study of T cells in localized non-small cell lung cancer. Generated by immunoSEQ multiplex PCR, the TCRdb table keeps only in-frame clones and is missing some. The repertoire holds about 52,000 clones, with around 87% as singletons. The sample in question was PBMCs, obtained before any cancer treatment. Source of these receptors: a female donor with stage II lung adenocarcinoma. Each CDR3 is given with its conserved first and last residue. The order of the fields is D gene, V gene, clone size, J gene, CDR3 DNA, CDR3 protein. D genes are given only for firm matches. The size field is filled for only some rows; it gives once, few, many or a size class.

D gene: NA
V gene: TRBV9
clone size: NA
J gene: TRBJ1-1
CDR3 DNA: TGTGCCAGCAGCGTACACGCAGGAGGGGACACTGAAGCTTTCTTT
CDR3 protein: CASSVHAGGDTEAFF

D gene: NA
V gene: TRBV5-1
clone size: NA
J gene: TRBJ1-1
CDR3 DNA: TGCGCCAGCAGCCCGGGCCCCCAATGGACTGAAGCTTTCTTT
CDR3 protein: CASSPGPQWTEAFF

D gene: NA
V gene: TRBV15
clone size: once
J gene: TRBJ1-2
CDR3 DNA: TGTGCCACCAGCAGAGTAGGGGAACTCAGACAGCCGGGGCTCTATGGCTACACCTTC
CDR3 protein: CATSRVGELRQPGLYGYTF

D gene: NA
V gene: TRBV5-6
clone size: NA
J gene: TRBJ2-3
CDR3 DNA: TGTGCCAGCAGCCCCCTCCAGGTTCCCACAGATACGCAGTATTTT
CDR3 protein: CASSPLQVPTDTQYF

D gene: NA
V gene: TRBV4-1
clone size: NA
J gene: TRBJ1-4
CDR3 DNA: TGCGCCAGCAGCCCCATAGGAGGAAAACTGTTTTTT
CDR3 protein: CASSPIGGKLFF

D gene: TRBD2
V gene: TRBV5-4
clone size: NA
J gene: TRBJ2-5
CDR3 DNA: TGTGCCAGCAGCAGCGGGGGGCAAGAGACCCAGTACTTC
CDR3 protein: CASSSGGQETQYF

D gene: NA
V gene: TRBV21-1
clone size: once
J gene: TRBJ2-1
CDR3 DNA: TGTGCCAGCAGCAAATGGAGACTCGAGTACAATGAGCAGTTCTTC
CDR3 protein: CASSKWRLEYNEQFF

D gene: TRBD1
V gene: TRBV7-9
clone size: NA
J gene: TRBJ1-5
CDR3 DNA: TGTGCCAGCAGCCCGGACAGGTTAAATCAGCCCCAGCATTTT
CDR3 protein: CASSPDRLNQPQHF

D gene: NA
V gene: TRBV15
clone size: NA
J gene: TRBJ1-5
CDR3 DNA: TGTGCCACCAGCAGAGATCGGGGAGGACAGCGCAATCAGCCCCAGCATTTT
CDR3 protein: CATSRDRGGQRNQPQHF

D gene: NA
V gene: TRBV9
clone size: few
J gene: TRBJ1-5
CDR3 DNA: TGTGCCAGCAGCCCAGACATGAGCAATCAGCCCCAGCATTTT
CDR3 protein: CASSPDMSNQPQHF

D gene: NA
V gene: TRBV11-3
clone size: NA
J gene: TRBJ2-3
CDR3 DNA: TGTGCCAGCAGCTCTCCGGGACCCGGAGGGGCAGATACGCAGTATTTT
CDR3 protein: CASSSPGPGGADTQYF

D gene: NA
V gene: TRBV6-5
clone size: once
J gene: TRBJ1-5
CDR3 DNA: TGTGCCAGCAGTTACTCGACAGAGGGTCAGCCCCAGCATTTT
CDR3 protein: CASSYSTEGQPQHF

D gene: NA
V gene: TRBV4-1
clone size: few
J gene: TRBJ2-7
CDR3 DNA: TGCGCCAGCAGCCAAGATCGGGCGACTTTCAACGAGCAGTACTTC
CDR3 protein: CASSQDRATFNEQYF

D gene: TRBD2
V gene: TRBV29-1
clone size: NA
J gene: TRBJ2-7
CDR3 DNA: TGCAGCGTTGCGGGGGGAAACTACGAGCAGTACTTC
CDR3 protein: CSVAGGNYEQYF

D gene: NA
V gene: TRBV6-5
clone size: NA
J gene: TRBJ1-1
CDR3 DNA: TGTGCCAGCAGTTACTCGGGGGGATCGGACGGCCCTGAAGCTTTCTTT
CDR3 protein: CASSYSGGSDGPEAFF

D gene: TRBD1
V gene: TRBV7-7
clone size: NA
J gene: TRBJ2-7
CDR3 DNA: TGTGCCAGCAGCGCGAACTCCCCCGGGACAGGGGTCGAGCAGTACTTC
CDR3 protein: CASSANSPGTGVEQYF